Below are 15 T cell receptor beta chains sequenced from a single sample in a study of blood T cell repertoires in COVID-19. Some clones are missing from TCRdb's copy, which holds only in-frame ones; the method was immunoSEQ multiplex PCR. The sample lists 84,000 or so clones, approximately 78% seen once, with 15% in the top ten. The sample comprised peripheral blood. The receptors were sampled from a woman aged 80 or over with acute or convalescent COVID-19.

The chain joins TRBV7-2 to TRBJ1-4, with a possible D match to TRBD1 (6 bases). V was shortened by 2 bases and J by 0 bases, with 7 bases between the two germline ends. CDR3 length: 15 residues. Germline V gene sequence: CDR1 SGHTA, CDR2 FQGNSA. This chain's CDR3 is CASSLWTATNEKLFF. CDR3 in DNA: TGTGCCAGCAGCTTATGGACAGCAACTAATGAAAAACTGTTTTTT.

The chain is built from TRBV11-2 and TRBJ2-1; D is possibly TRBD2 (6 bases). This CDR3 contains 12 residues. The germline V and J ends were trimmed by 6 bases and 8 bases, with 11 bases remaining between them. CDR1 SGHAT and CDR2 FQNNGV come from the germline V gene. The CDR3 sequence is CASREGNYEQFF. The CDR3, as DNA: TGTGCCAGCAGGGAGGGGAACTATGAGCAGTTCTTC. The variable domain in full, with the rest retrieved from reference TRBV11-2 and TRBJ2-1, is EAGVAQSPRYKIIEKRQSVAFWCNPISGHATLYWYQQILGQGPKLLIQFQNNGVVDDSQLPKDRFSAERLKGVDSTLKIQPAKLEDSAVYLCASREGNYEQFFGPGTRLTVL.

The chain joins TRBV30 to TRBJ1-3, with TRBD1 matching 8 bases. V trimming: 4 bases; J trimming: 5 bases; junction bases outside the gene matches: 7. Germline V CDR1 and CDR2: GTSNPN, SVGIG (reference sequence). CDR3 size: 14 residues. The CDR3 DNA reads TGTGCCTGGAACTCCGGACAGGGTAGAAACACCATATATTTT. Its translation is CAWNSGQGRNTIYF.

The gene calls are TRBV19 and TRBJ1-2; maybe TRBD1 (5 bases). Looked up from germline, CDR1 is LNHDA and CDR2 is SQIVND (reference sequence). Trimming cost V 7 bases and J 4 bases, with 19 bases left between them. The CDR3 is 15 residues long. The CDR3 nucleotides are TGTGCCAGTACCTTCCCGGGCAGGGCTTTCTATGGCTACACCTTC. This gives the protein CASTFPGRAFYGYTF.

This clone was recorded only once. This sequence joins TRBV2 and TRBJ2-1; 12 bases are a match to TRBD2. CDR1 is SNHLY and CDR2 is FYNNEI in the germline V gene. V lost 4 bases to trimming and J lost 6 bases; unmatched junction nucleotides: 4. The CDR3 runs to 15 residues. The CDR3 nucleotides read TGTGCCAGCAGTGGAGCTAGCGGGGGGGGCAATGAGCAGTTCTTC. Translated: CASSGASGGGNEQFF.

The CDR3 loop is CASRSSSGGFYEQYF. The CDR3 bases are TGTGCCAGCAGATCCTCTAGCGGGGGTTTCTACGAGCAGTACTTC. V is TRBV6-5 and J is TRBJ2-7; 10 bases fit TRBD2. The CDR3 extends over 15 amino acids. In germline, CDR1 is MNHEY, CDR2 SVGAGI. Trimming removed 6 bases from V and 3 bases from J; junction bases left unmatched: 8.

This clone showed up just once. V usage is TRBV12-3 or TRBV12-4 and J usage is TRBJ1-1; unclear D gene. The CDR3 length is 13 residues. Trimming pared 3 bases from V and 11 bases from J, leaving 16 bases between. The CDR3: CASSFPKTRRAFF. The CDR3 nucleotides read TGTGCCAGCAGTTTCCCTAAAACCCGGCGGGCTTTCTTT.

This clone has ten or more counts. This chain links TRBV2 with TRBJ1-5; D ambiguous. The CDR3 is 13 amino acids. Trimming took off 4 bases at V and 2 bases at J, with 6 bases between the two ends. The germline V gene encodes CDR1 SNHLY and CDR2 FYNNEI. For the CDR3, the DNA is TGTGCCAGCAGTGTAGATGGCAATCAGCCCCAGCATTTT. It codes for CASSVDGNQPQHF.

The rearrangement uses TRBV27 and TRBJ2-7, with TRBD1 matching 7 bases. This CDR3 spans 16 amino acids. Germline CDR1 and CDR2: MNHEY and SMNVEV (reference sequence). V trimming: 2 bases; J trimming: 3 bases; junction bases outside the gene matches: 10. The CDR3 region has the DNA TGTGCCAGCAGTTTACTGGGCAGGGGGTTTGACTACGAGCAGTACTTC. This gives the protein CASSLLGRGFDYEQYF.

The chain joins TRBV11-2 to TRBJ2-5; 10 bases are a match to TRBD2. With 4 bases clipped from V and 14 bases from J, the junction kept 7 bases outside the gene matches. Looked up from germline, CDR1 is SGHAT and CDR2 is FQNNGV. The CDR3 is made up of 12 amino acids. CDR3 amino acids: CASSSTSGLGYF. The CDR3 coding sequence is TGTGCCAGCAGCTCGACTAGCGGGCTGGGATACTTC.

The V gene is TRBV29-1, the J gene TRBJ2-1; D gene uncertain. Trimming stripped 8 bases from V and 8 bases from J, with 16 bases between. Germline V lookup: CDR1 SQVTM, CDR2 ANQGSEA. This CDR3 has 12 residues. The CDR3 DNA reads as TGCAGCTTTAATCGGGTGGTTTATGAGCAGTTCTTC. Translation: CSFNRVVYEQFF.

DNA for the CDR3: TGTGCCAGCAGCCCCGACAGGGTTGAAAAACTGTTTTTT. Amino acids: CASSPDRVEKLFF. The chain combines TRBV6-5 with TRBJ1-4; 7 positions agree with TRBD1. Germline assignment: CDR1 MNHEY and CDR2 SVGAGI. V was pared by 6 bases and J by 7 bases, with 5 bases of the junction left unmatched. This CDR3 is built from 13 residues.

V usage is TRBV2 and J usage is TRBJ2-2, with 16 nucleotides matching TRBD2. This CDR3 spans 15 amino acids. Germline-derived CDR1 and CDR2 are SNHLY and FYNNEI. The J segment lost 7 bases and the V segment lost 8 bases, leaving 4 bases of the junction unmatched. The CDR3 region has the DNA TGTGCCAGCGGGACTAGCGGGGGGGCCGTCGGGGAGCTGTTTTTT. Its translation: CASGTSGGAVGELFF.

This chain joins TRBV2 and TRBJ2-7; 11 bases map to TRBD1. In germline, CDR1 is SNHLY, CDR2 FYNNEI. CDR3 length: 14 amino acids. Germline trimming cut 7 bases from V and 3 bases from J; bases unmatched to any gene: 5. This CDR3 reads CASTRDRGIYEQYF. CDR3 DNA sequence: TGTGCCAGCACTCGGGACAGGGGGATCTACGAGCAGTACTTC.

This clone showed up just a few times. The chain has TRBV7-9 and TRBJ1-4; D is ambiguous. Looked up from germline, CDR1 is SEHNR and CDR2 is FQNEAQ (reference sequence). CDR3 length: 13 residues. V was pared by 7 bases and J by 8 bases, with 14 bases between. The chain's CDR3 is CASKLREEEKLFF. Here the CDR3 DNA reads TGTGCCAGCAAATTAAGGGAGGAAGAAAAACTGTTTTTT.